A selection of T cell receptor beta chains follows, all from one sample in a study of blood T cells in healthy people across ages. Each CDR3 protein is one row after TCRdb ran MiXCR on the 5' RACE reads. Of around 650,000 distinct CDR3 sequences listed, approximately 29% are singletons. Sequencing was done on a sample of blood. The receptors stem from a woman older than 75 in good health. Each CDR3 is given with its conserved first and last residue. The D gene is left open where the match is weak. Size values are once, few and many counts, or a class for expanded clones, and some rows have none.

many,TRBD2,TRBV7-2,TRBJ2-7,TGTGCCAGCAGCTTATACCCGGGGGGGAGGAACGAGCAGTACTTC,CASSLYPGGRNEQYF
NA,NA,TRBV6-5,TRBJ1-3,TGTGCCACCCGACCGCCCGGGGCGAGGGGAAACACCATATATTTT,CATRPPGARGNTIYF
NA,TRBD1,TRBV30,TRBJ2-4,TGTGCCTGGAGAGCCGGGACAGGGCTGGGCATTCAGTACTTC,CAWRAGTGLGIQYF
many,NA,TRBV27,TRBJ2-3,TGTGCCAGCAGTTTATCGGGGATTGGGACAGATACGCAGTATTTT,CASSLSGIGTDTQYF
many,NA,TRBV10-3,TRBJ2-1,TGTGCCATCAGTTTACTTAGCGTGGGGCCGCGGAATGAGCAGTTCTTC,CAISLLSVGPRNEQFF
NA,TRBD2,TRBV28,TRBJ2-3,TGTGCCAGCCTGACTAGCTTCACAGATACGCAGTATTTT,CASLTSFTDTQYF
many,TRBD1,TRBV3-1,TRBJ2-5,TGTGCCAGCAGCCCCAGCGCGACAGGGGAAGAGACCCAGTACTTC,CASSPSATGEETQYF
many,NA,TRBV5-1,TRBJ1-1,TGCGCCAGCAGCTTAGGGTGGGGCACTGAAGCTTTCTTT,CASSLGWGTEAFF
few,NA,TRBV6-1,TRBJ2-3,TGTGCCAGCAGGGAGGGGGGCCGAGCAGATACGCAGTATTTT,CASREGGRADTQYF
many,TRBD2,TRBV3-1,TRBJ2-3,TGTGCCAGCAGCCCCTTGGGACTAGCGGGAACAGATACGCAGTATTTT,CASSPLGLAGTDTQYF
NA,NA,TRBV20-1,TRBJ1-2,TGCAGTGCTAGAGAAGGGAGACTCTATGGCTACACCTTC,CSAREGRLYGYTF
many,NA,TRBV5-1,TRBJ2-7,TGCGCCAGCAGCTTGGGGCAGGGTAGGAGTCAGCAGTACTTC,CASSLGQGRSQQYF
NA,TRBD1,TRBV5-1,TRBJ2-1,TGCGCCAGCAGCCCGGAAGGGACAGCCTACAATGAGCAGTTCTTC,CASSPEGTAYNEQFF
NA,NA,TRBV7-2,TRBJ2-1,TGTGCCAGCAGAGGGGGACCCGGGCTTAATGAGCAGTTCTTC,CASRGGPGLNEQFF
NA,NA,TRBV6-5,TRBJ1-4,TGTGCCAGCAGCCTTCGGGAGGGGGAACTGTTTTTT,CASSLREGELFF
NA,NA,TRBV6-6,TRBJ2-7,TGTGCCAGCAGACCCACAGGCGGGGTGACCTACGAGCAGTACTTC,CASRPTGGVTYEQYF
NA,NA,TRBV6-2/TRBV6-3,TRBJ2-5,TGTGCCAGTAGTCAGTGGGGGACTGAGCAGTACTTC,CASSQWGTEQYF
once,NA,TRBV9,TRBJ2-5,TGTGCCAGCAGCGTAGACCTAGGGGCATCGGAGACCCAGTACTTC,CASSVDLGASETQYF
few,NA,TRBV2,TRBJ2-2,TGTGCCAGCAGTGGGACTATGGCAGCCGGGGAGCTGTTTTTT,CASSGTMAAGELFF
many,NA,TRBV10-2,TRBJ2-7,TGCGCCAGCAGTGGAGAGAGGTCCTACGAGCAGTACTTC,CASSGERSYEQYF
NA,NA,TRBV18,TRBJ1-1,TGTGCCAGCTCACCACGGGACCAGCGGGAACTGAACACTGAAGCTTTCTTT,CASSPRDQRELNTEAFF
many,NA,TRBV5-1,TRBJ2-3,TGCGCCAGCAGCCCCTTGGGGGATACGCAGTATTTT,CASSPLGDTQYF
NA,NA,TRBV9,TRBJ1-4,TGTGCCAGCAGCGCACACCGAGTCCTTGGGAGTGAAAAACTGTTTTTT,CASSAHRVLGSEKLFF
NA,NA,TRBV5-1,TRBJ2-7,TGCGCCAGCAGTTATTATGGGGGGAACTCCTACGAGCAGTACTTC,CASSYYGGNSYEQYF
many,TRBD1,TRBV20-1,TRBJ2-7,TGCAGTGCTGGCCGGGACAGGGTATGGGGCTACGAGCAGTACTTC,CSAGRDRVWGYEQYF
many,NA,TRBV12-3/TRBV12-4,TRBJ1-4,TGTGCCAGCAAAAAGGGGTCTGCAACTAATGAAAAACTGTTTTTT,CASKKGSATNEKLFF
once,TRBD1,TRBV20-1,TRBJ1-2,TGCAGTGCTAGCGGCCGGGACAGGGTTGGCTATGGCTACACCTTC,CSASGRDRVGYGYTF
many,NA,TRBV6-5,TRBJ2-1,TGTGCCAGCAGTTACTCAGTCGACAGTGCCTACAATGAGCAGTTCTTC,CASSYSVDSAYNEQFF
NA,TRBD2,TRBV7-2,TRBJ2-1,TGTGCCAGCAGCCGGGTGGCTAGCGGGGCCAGCGATGAGCAGTTCTTC,CASSRVASGASDEQFF
few,NA,TRBV30,TRBJ2-5,TGTGCCTGGAGGGCGGGGGACAAGCAGTACTTC,CAWRAGDKQYF
few,NA,TRBV5-1,TRBJ1-5,TGCGCCAGCAGCTTGGCCCCCGGGACGAGTCAGCCCCAGCATTTT,CASSLAPGTSQPQHF
once,TRBD1,TRBV19,TRBJ1-5,TGTGCCAGTAGAACCAAGGGACAGGGCAATCAGCCCCAGCATTTT,CASRTKGQGNQPQHF
few,TRBD2,TRBV5-1,TRBJ2-3,TGCGCCAGCAGCCCGGGACTAGCGCGCGATACGAAGTATTTT,CASSPGLARDTKYF
NA,NA,TRBV7-6,TRBJ2-7,TGTGCCAGCAGCTTGGGACGGTCGAGCTCCTACAATGAGCAGTACTTC,CASSLGRSSSYNEQYF
few,NA,TRBV7-9,TRBJ2-7,TGTGCCAGCAGCCGCCAGGGACGGCTCTACGAGCAGTACTTC,CASSRQGRLYEQYF
NA,TRBD1,TRBV29-1,TRBJ2-3,TGCAGCGTCGTCCAACAGGGGCACGGTAGCACAGATACGCAGTATTTT,CSVVQQGHGSTDTQYF
many,NA,TRBV18,TRBJ2-7,TGTGCCAGCTCACCTAGGGGTCCTGGGGACGAGCAGTACTTC,CASSPRGPGDEQYF
few,NA,TRBV7-9,TRBJ1-6,TGTGCCAGCAGCCGGAGGGGGTTTAATTCACCCCTCCACTTT,CASSRRGFNSPLHF
NA,NA,TRBV18,TRBJ2-5,TGTGCCAGCTCACCAAAGAGGGGAGAGACCCAGTACTTC,CASSPKRGETQYF
many,NA,TRBV20-1,TRBJ1-2,TGCAGTGCTAGAGATCACGGGGCAGGGAGCTATGGCTACACCTTC,CSARDHGAGSYGYTF
many,NA,TRBV7-9,TRBJ2-2,TGCGCCAGCAGCTTGGTACTCGGGGACACCGGGGAGCTGTTTTTT,CASSLVLGDTGELFF
many,NA,TRBV29-1,TRBJ2-3,TGCAGCGTTGATCGGGGGGCGACAGATACGCAGTATTTT,CSVDRGATDTQYF
NA,TRBD2,TRBV11-1,TRBJ2-1,TGTGCCAGCAGCTTAGGGACTAGCGGGAGCCCCTACTTGGTGTGGTACAATGAGCAGTTCTTC,CASSLGTSGSPYLVWYNEQFF
NA,NA,TRBV14,TRBJ1-2,TGTGCCAGCAGCCAAGATTCGGTGGGCTATGGCTACACCTTC,CASSQDSVGYGYTF
few,TRBD2,TRBV20-1,TRBJ2-1,TGCAGTGCAACTAGCGGGAGGAAGCAGTTCTTC,CSATSGRKQFF
many,NA,TRBV5-5,TRBJ2-5,TGTGCCAGCAGCCTCCGGGCCCTGAGCGAGACCCAGTACTTC,CASSLRALSETQYF
NA,TRBD1,TRBV4-1,TRBJ1-4,TGCGCCAGCAGCCAAGATGTGGGGACAGGGAATGAAAAACTGTTTTTT,CASSQDVGTGNEKLFF
many,NA,TRBV12-3/TRBV12-4,TRBJ2-3,TGTGCCAGCACCTCCCGGGGGCCGACAGATACGCAGTATTTT,CASTSRGPTDTQYF